A selection of T cell receptor beta chains follows, all from one sample in a study of blood T cell repertoires in COVID-19. Sequenced by immunoSEQ multiplex PCR; TCRdb stores in-frame clones only, minus some. The sample has some 200,000 clones, 81% seen once; the top ten hold around 10%. The material sequenced was peripheral blood. These TCRs come from a woman older than 75 with COVID-19, enrolled during active disease. CDR3s include the opening cysteine and the closing phenylalanine or tryptophan.

v_call	cdr3_aa
TRBV18	CASSPPMGQGFETQYF
TRBV5-4	CASSEGGRLGETQYF
TRBV7-2	CASSLQGNYGYTF
TRBV4-2	CASSRGLAASYEQYF
TRBV5-5	CASSLDPIYLEGYEQYF
TRBV5-6	CASSLGTVYNYGYTF
TRBV30	CAWSIGRVQGISGNTIYF
TRBV4-1	CASSRDLIYEQYF
TRBV19	CASQEGVNSPLHF
TRBV18	CASSLRPGGQETQYF
TRBV6-5	CASSPTGGGYGYTF
TRBV29-1	CSVESRTSYEQYF
TRBV13	CASSFAPPGQRPNYGYTF
TRBV7-2	CASSLDSTTDTQYF
TRBV4-3	CASSQVLAGGPNTGELFF
TRBV19	CASSSGGTRAQFF
TRBV6-6	CASSDRDRVIAQHF